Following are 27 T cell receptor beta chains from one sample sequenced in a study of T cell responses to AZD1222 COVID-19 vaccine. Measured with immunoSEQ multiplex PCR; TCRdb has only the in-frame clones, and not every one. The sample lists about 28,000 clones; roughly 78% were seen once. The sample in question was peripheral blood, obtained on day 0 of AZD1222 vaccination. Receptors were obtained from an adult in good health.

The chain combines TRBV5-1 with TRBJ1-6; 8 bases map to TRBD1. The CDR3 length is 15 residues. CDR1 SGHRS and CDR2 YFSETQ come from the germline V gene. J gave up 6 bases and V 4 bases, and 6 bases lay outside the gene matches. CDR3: CASSQGQGVNSPLHF. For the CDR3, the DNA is TGCGCCAGCAGCCAAGGACAGGGCGTTAATTCACCCCTCCACTTT.

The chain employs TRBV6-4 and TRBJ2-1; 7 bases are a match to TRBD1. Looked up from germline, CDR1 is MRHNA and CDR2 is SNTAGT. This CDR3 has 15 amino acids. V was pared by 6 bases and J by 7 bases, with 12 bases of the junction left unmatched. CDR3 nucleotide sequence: TGTGCCAGCAGCGAACGGGACAGTTCGGGGAATGAGCAGTTCTTC. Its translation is CASSERDSSGNEQFF.

This CDR3 reads CASRRGILGDYGYTF. CDR3 coding DNA: TGCGCCAGCAGGCGTGGGATTCTAGGGGACTATGGCTACACCTTC. The chain couples TRBV5-1 to TRBJ1-2; TRBD1 might be the D (5 bases). This CDR3 has 15 amino acids. Germline V lookup: CDR1 SGHRS, CDR2 YFSETQ. The V end was cut by 5 bases, the J end by 3 bases, with 17 bases between.

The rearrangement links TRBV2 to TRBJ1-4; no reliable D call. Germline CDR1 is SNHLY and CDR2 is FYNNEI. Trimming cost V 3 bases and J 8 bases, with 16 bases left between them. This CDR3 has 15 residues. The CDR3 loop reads CASSDRSGLREKLFF. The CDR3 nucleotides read TGTGCCAGCAGTGACCGGTCGGGTTTACGGGAAAAACTGTTTTTT.

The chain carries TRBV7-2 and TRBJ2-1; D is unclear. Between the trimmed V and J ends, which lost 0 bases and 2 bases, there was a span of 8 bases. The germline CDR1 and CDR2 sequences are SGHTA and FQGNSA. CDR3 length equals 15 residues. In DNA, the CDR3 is TGTGCCAGCAGCTTAGCGGCCTTTACCTACAATGAGCAGTTCTTC. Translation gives CASSLAAFTYNEQFF.

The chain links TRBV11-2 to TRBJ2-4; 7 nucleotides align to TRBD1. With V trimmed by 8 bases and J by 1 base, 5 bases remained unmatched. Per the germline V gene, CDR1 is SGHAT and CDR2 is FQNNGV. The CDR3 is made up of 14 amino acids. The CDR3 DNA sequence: TGTGCCAGCGTACAGGGGTTGGCCAAAAACATTCAGTACTTC. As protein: CASVQGLAKNIQYF.

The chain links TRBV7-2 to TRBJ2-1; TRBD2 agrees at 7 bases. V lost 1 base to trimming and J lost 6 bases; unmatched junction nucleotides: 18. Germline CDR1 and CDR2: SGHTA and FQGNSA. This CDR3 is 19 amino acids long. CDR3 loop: CASSLGFSGPSLNVNEQFF. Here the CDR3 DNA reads TGTGCCAGCAGCTTAGGGTTTAGCGGGCCGAGTCTAAATGTCAATGAGCAGTTCTTC.

CDR3 DNA: TGTGCCAGCAGTTTAAATGCCGATTCACCCCTCCACTTT. Its protein is CASSLNADSPLHF. This sequence joins TRBV27 and TRBJ1-6; D not resolved. The germline gives CDR1 MNHEY, CDR2 SMNVEV (reference sequence). The CDR3 is made up of 13 amino acids. V lost 2 bases and J 8 bases, leaving 7 bases between the germline ends.

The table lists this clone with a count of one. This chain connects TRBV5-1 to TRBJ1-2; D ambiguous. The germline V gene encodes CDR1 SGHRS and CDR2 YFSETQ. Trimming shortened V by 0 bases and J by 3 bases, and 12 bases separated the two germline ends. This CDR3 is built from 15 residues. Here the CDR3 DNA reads TGCGCCAGCAGCTTGGGACGGAATGGGGACTATGGCTACACCTTC. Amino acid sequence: CASSLGRNGDYGYTF.

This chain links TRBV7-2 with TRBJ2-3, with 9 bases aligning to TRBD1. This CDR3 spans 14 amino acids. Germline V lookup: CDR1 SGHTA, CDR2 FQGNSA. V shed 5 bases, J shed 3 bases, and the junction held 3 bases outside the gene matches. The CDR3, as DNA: TGTGCCAGCAGCCCTGGACAGGGGACAGATACGCAGTATTTT. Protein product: CASSPGQGTDTQYF.

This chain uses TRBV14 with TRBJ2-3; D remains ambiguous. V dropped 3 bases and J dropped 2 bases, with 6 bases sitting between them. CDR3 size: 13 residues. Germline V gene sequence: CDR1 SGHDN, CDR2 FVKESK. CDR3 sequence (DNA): TGTGCCAGCAGCCAGGTGAACACAGATACGCAGTATTTT. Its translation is CASSQVNTDTQYF.

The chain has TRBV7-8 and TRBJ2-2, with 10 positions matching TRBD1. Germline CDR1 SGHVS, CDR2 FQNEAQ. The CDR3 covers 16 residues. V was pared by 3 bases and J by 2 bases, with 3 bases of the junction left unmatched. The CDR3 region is CASSLDRGFNTGELFF. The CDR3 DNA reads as TGTGCCAGCAGCTTGGACAGGGGGTTTAACACCGGGGAGCTGTTTTTT.

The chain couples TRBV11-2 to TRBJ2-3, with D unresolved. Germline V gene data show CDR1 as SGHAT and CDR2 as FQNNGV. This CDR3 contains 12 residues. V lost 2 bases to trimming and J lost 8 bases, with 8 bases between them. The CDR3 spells CASSLPEATQYF. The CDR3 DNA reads TGTGCCAGCAGCTTACCAGAGGCTACGCAGTATTTT.

CDR3 DNA: TGTGCCAGCAGTCAACCGACTAGCGGGATGACCGGGGAGCTGTTTTTT. Its protein product is CASSQPTSGMTGELFF. The rearrangement joins TRBV6-6 to TRBJ2-2; TRBD2 matches at 11 bases. With 5 bases clipped from V and 5 bases from J, the junction kept 7 bases outside the gene matches. The CDR3 sequence is 16 residues long. Germline lookup yields CDR1 MNHNY and CDR2 SVGAGI (reference sequence).

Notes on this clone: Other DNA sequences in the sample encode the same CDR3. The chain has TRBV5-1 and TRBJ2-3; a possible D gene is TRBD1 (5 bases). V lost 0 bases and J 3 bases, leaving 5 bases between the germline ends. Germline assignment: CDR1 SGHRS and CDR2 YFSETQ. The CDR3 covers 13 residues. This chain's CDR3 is CASSLEGTDTQYF. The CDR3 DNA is TGCGCCAGCAGCTTGGAGGGGACAGATACGCAGTATTTT. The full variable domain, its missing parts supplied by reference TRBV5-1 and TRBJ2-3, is KAGVTQTPRYLIKTRGQQVTLSCSPISGHRSVSWYQQTPGQGLQFLFEYFSETQRNKGNFPGRFSGRQFSNSRSEMNVSTLELGDSALYLCASSLEGTDTQYFGPGTRLTVL.

The CDR3 is CASRREGNTGELFF. In nucleotides, the CDR3 is TGTGCCAGCAGACGGGAGGGGAACACCGGGGAGCTGTTTTTT. The chain employs TRBV9 and TRBJ2-2; 8 bases align to TRBD2. This CDR3 is built from 14 residues. Looked up from germline, CDR1 is SGDLS and CDR2 is YYNGEE. V lost 5 bases to trimming and J lost 1 base; unmatched junction nucleotides: 1.

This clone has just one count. CDR3: CASRGTANTEAFF. In DNA form, the CDR3 reads TGTGCCAGCAGGGGGACAGCGAACACTGAAGCTTTCTTT. This chain uses TRBV12-3 or TRBV12-4 with TRBJ1-1, with 7 bases that match TRBD1. The CDR3 totals 13 residues. V lost 6 bases, J lost 1 base, and 2 bases stayed unmatched.

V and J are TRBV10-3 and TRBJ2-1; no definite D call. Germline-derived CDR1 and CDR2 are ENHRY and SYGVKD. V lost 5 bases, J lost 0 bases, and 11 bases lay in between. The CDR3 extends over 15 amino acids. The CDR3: CAISPSQTSYNEQFF. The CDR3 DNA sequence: TGTGCCATCAGTCCCAGTCAAACCTCCTACAATGAGCAGTTCTTC.

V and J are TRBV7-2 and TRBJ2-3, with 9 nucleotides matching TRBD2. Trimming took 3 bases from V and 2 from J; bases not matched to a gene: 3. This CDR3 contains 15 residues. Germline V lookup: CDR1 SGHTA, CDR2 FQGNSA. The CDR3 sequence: CASSFGLATTDTQYF. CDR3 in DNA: TGTGCCAGCAGCTTCGGACTAGCGACCACAGATACGCAGTATTTT.

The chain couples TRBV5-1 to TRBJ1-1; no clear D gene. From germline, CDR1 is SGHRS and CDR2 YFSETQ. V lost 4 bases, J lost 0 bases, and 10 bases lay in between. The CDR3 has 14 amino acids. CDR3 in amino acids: CASSQRTLNTEAFF. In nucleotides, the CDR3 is TGCGCCAGCAGCCAACGTACTTTGAACACTGAAGCTTTCTTT.

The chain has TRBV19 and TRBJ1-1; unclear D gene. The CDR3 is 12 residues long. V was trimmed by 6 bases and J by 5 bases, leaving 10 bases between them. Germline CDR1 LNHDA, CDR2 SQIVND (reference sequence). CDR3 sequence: CASRVGRTEAFF. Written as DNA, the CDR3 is TGTGCCAGTAGGGTGGGTAGGACTGAAGCTTTCTTT.

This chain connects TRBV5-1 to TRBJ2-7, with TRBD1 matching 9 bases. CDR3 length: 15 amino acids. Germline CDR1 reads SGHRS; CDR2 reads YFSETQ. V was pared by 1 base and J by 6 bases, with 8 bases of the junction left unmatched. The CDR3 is CASSLLGQGSSEQYF. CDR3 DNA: TGCGCCAGCAGCTTGTTGGGACAGGGATCAAGCGAGCAGTACTTC.

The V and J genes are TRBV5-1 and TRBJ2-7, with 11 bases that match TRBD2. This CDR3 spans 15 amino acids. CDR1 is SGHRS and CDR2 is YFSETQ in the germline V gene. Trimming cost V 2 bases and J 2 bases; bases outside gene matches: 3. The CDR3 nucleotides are TGCGCCAGCAGCTTCGATAGCGGGGGGGCCTACGAGCAGTACTTC. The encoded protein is CASSFDSGGAYEQYF.

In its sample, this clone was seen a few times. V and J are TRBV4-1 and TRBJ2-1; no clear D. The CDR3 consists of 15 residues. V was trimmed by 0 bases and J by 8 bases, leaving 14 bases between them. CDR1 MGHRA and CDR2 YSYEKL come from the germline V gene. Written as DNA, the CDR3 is TGCGCCAGCAGCCAAGAACCCGGGCCAGGCGATGAGCAGTTCTTC. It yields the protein CASSQEPGPGDEQFF.

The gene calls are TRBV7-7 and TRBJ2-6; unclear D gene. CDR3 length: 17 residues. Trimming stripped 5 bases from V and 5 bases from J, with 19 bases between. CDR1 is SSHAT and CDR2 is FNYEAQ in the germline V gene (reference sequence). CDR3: CASSRRAPQSRANVLTF. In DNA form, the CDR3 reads TGTGCCAGCAGCCGCCGTGCGCCACAAAGTCGGGCCAACGTCCTGACTTTC.

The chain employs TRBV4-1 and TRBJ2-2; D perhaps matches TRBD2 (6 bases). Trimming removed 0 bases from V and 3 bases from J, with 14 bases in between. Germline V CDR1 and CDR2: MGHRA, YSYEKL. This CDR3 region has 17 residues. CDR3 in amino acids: CASSQDRGTLHTGELFF. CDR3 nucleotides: TGCGCCAGCAGCCAAGATCGGGGGACTCTCCACACCGGGGAGCTGTTTTTT.

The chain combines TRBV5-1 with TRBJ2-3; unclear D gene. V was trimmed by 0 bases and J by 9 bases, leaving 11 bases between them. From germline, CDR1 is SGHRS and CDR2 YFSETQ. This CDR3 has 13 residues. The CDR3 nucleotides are TGCGCCAGCAGCTTGGCCCGCGGTGAAACGCAGTATTTT. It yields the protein CASSLARGETQYF. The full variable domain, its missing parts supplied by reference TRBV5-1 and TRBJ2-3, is KAGVTQTPRYLIKTRGQQVTLSCSPISGHRSVSWYQQTPGQGLQFLFEYFSETQRNKGNFPGRFSGRQFSNSRSEMNVSTLELGDSALYLCASSLARGETQYFGPGTRLTVL.